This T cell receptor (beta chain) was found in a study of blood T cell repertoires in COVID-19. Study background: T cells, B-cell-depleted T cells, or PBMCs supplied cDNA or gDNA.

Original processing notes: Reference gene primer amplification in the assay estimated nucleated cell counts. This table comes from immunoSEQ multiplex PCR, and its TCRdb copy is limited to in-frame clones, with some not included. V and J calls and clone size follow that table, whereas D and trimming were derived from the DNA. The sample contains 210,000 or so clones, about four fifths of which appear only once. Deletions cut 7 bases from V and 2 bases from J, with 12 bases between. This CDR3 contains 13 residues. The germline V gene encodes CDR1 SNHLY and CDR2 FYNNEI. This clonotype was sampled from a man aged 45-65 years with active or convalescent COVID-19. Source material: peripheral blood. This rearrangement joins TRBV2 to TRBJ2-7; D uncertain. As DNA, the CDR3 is TGTGCCAGCATACGAGGCTCCCCCTACGAGCAGTACTTC. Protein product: CASIRGSPYEQYF.